This T cell receptor beta chain originates from a study of OX40 agonist ivuxolimab in advanced cancers. Looking at the study overall: A history of anti-PD-1, anti-PD-L1 or anti-CTLA-4 therapy was acceptable, and more than 30% had some.

Profiled with immunoSEQ multiplex PCR; TCRdb holds only in-frame clones, not every one. The sample has under 90,000 clones, around 83% seen once. Looked up from germline, CDR1 is SGHDN and CDR2 is FVKESK. This CDR3 has 15 residues. The V and J ends lost 0 bases and 0 bases respectively, with 9 bases between them. The rearrangement joins TRBV14 to TRBJ2-7; D gene ambiguous. This TCR was sampled from an adult with an advanced solid tumor such as melanoma, head and neck, liver or kidney cancer. This specimen consisted of CD4+ or CD8+ T cells sorted from blood, obtained in a trial of the OX40 agonist ivuxolimab. In DNA form, the CDR3 reads TGTGCCAGCAGCCAAGATACCGGGCTCTCCTACGAGCAGTACTTC. Its protein is CASSQDTGLSYEQYF.